A single sample is the source of the 8 T cell receptor beta chains below, sequenced in a study of long-term antiretroviral therapy in people with HIV. The run of the v3.0 immunoSEQ assay was at survey level. TCRdb keeps only in-frame clones here, not all; method: immunoSEQ multiplex PCR. In the table there are 25,000 or so clones, around 78% of which are singletons. The source material was unsorted PBMCs, sampled 1.5 years before starting antiretroviral therapy. The receptors originated from a man aged 18 to 35 with HIV.

The chain recombines TRBV11-1 with TRBJ2-7; TRBD1 might be the D (8 bases). The CDR3 contains 15 residues. The germline V and J ends were trimmed by 5 bases and 4 bases, with 18 bases remaining between them. The germline V gene has CDR1 SGHAT and CDR2 FQDESV (reference sequence). CDR3 DNA: TGTGCCAGCAGCACCATCAACAGGGGGGGTTACGAGCAGTACTTC. Translated: CASSTINRGGYEQYF.

This rearrangement joins TRBV20-1 to TRBJ1-2, with D tentatively TRBD1 (5 bases). The CDR3 totals 11 residues. Germline values: CDR1 DFQATT, CDR2 SNEGSKA (reference sequence). Trimming took 3 bases from V and 12 from J, leaving 14 bases between them. The CDR3 region has the DNA TGCAGTGCTAGTTCTCAGGGATCTGACACCTTC. The encoded protein is CSASSQGSDTF.

The chain employs TRBV5-4 and TRBJ1-1; no firm D call. From germline, CDR1 is SGHNT and CDR2 YYREEE (reference sequence). The CDR3 runs to 14 residues. Trimming stripped 0 bases from V and 6 bases from J, with 12 bases between. CDR3 residues: CASSLGYPRAEAFF. The CDR3 nucleotides read TGTGCCAGCAGCTTGGGTTACCCGAGAGCTGAAGCTTTCTTT.

The chain uses TRBV27 and TRBJ1-4, with D perhaps matching TRBD1 (6 bases). There are 14 residues in the CDR3. Trimming cost V 5 bases and J 8 bases, with 15 bases left between them. Germline V gives CDR1 MNHEY, CDR2 SMNVEV (reference sequence). The CDR3 region is CASSVGGYQEKLFF. The CDR3 nucleotides are TGTGCCAGCAGTGTAGGGGGGTATCAGGAAAAACTGTTTTTT.

J is TRBJ2-2 and V is TRBV5-1, with no clear D. This CDR3 is built from 16 residues. Germline V gene data show CDR1 as SGHRS and CDR2 as YFSETQ. The V and J ends lost 1 base and 0 bases respectively, with 10 bases between them. CDR3 amino acids: CASSLFVQTNTGELFF. The CDR3 nucleotides are TGCGCCAGCAGCTTGTTTGTACAGACGAACACCGGGGAGCTGTTTTTT.

V gene TRBV6-1 combines with J gene TRBJ1-1; 8 bases align to TRBD1. The CDR3 totals 14 residues. Looked up from germline, CDR1 is MNHNS and CDR2 is SASEGT. With 8 bases clipped from V and 4 bases from J, the junction kept 9 bases outside the gene matches. The DNA for the CDR3 is TGTGCCAGCGGGGACCAGACAGGGGCCACTGAAGCTTTCTTT. It encodes CASGDQTGATEAFF.

This clone was seen more than once but under ten times. V gene TRBV4-3 combines with J gene TRBJ2-7; D remains ambiguous. This CDR3 region has 14 residues. V was pared by 1 base and J by 4 bases, with 11 bases between. Germline V gene sequence: CDR1 LGHNA, CDR2 YSLEER. Written as DNA, the CDR3 is TGCGCCAGCAGCCAAGCCCTCGTTCGATACGAGCAGTACTTC. This codes for CASSQALVRYEQYF.

The chain combines TRBV5-5 with TRBJ2-5; 7 bases line up with TRBD1. This CDR3 has 16 amino acids. V dropped 1 base and J dropped 7; count of bases not matched to a gene: 13. The germline V gene has CDR1 SGHKS and CDR2 YYEKEE (reference sequence). CDR3 amino acids: CASSLRHRGYGGTQYF. The CDR3 DNA follows: TGTGCCAGCAGCTTGCGCCACAGGGGTTATGGAGGGACCCAGTACTTC.